This T cell receptor (beta chain) was retrieved from a study of cytomegalovirus exposure and HLA in healthy donors. Regarding the study as a whole: An apparent linkage of common viral pathogens to several of the most significant clusters emerged in a later analysis. CMV antigen specificity was confirmed in vitro for three CMV-associated chains.

Primers: 60 Vbeta forward and 13 Jbeta reverse. Repertoires were generated with immunoSEQ multiplex PCR, while TCRdb's copy carries only in-frame clones and drops some. The table shows under 250,000 clones, with 75% to 80% occurring only once. In the case of this clone: Its antigen remains unknown.

In nominal health when sampled, donors likely had unrecorded immune exposures nonetheless. The sample was PBMCs. This clonotype originated in a male donor in good health and CMV-seronegative.

The CDR3 is CASNLGTSGATDTQYF. CDR3 DNA sequence: TGTGCCAGCAACCTGGGGACTAGCGGGGCCACAGATACGCAGTATTTT. The chain employs TRBV4-2 and TRBJ2-3; 13 nucleotides align to TRBD2. V was clipped by 7 bases and J by 2 bases; unmatched bases: 6. The CDR3 totals 16 residues. Germline V gene lookup returns CDR1 LGHNA and CDR2 YNFKEQ.